This T cell receptor (beta chain) was recorded in a study of Ad26.COV2.S vaccination and SARS-CoV-2 variants (dated by TCRdb to the early 2020s). Regarding the study in general: Donors in the vaccine arm were drawn from COV1001, a phase I-IIa trial of Ad26.COV2.S in healthy adults that was multicentre, randomized, double-blind and placebo-controlled. Ad26.COV2.S was administered intramuscularly at 5 x 10^10 or 1 x 10^11 viral particles, either as a single shot or as two shots given 56 days apart. TCRbeta repertoire sequencing was used to assess the specificity and breadth of SARS-CoV-2-reactive T cell receptors after Ad26.COV2.S vaccination. The TCR-sequenced set comprised about 30 samples: some 20 Ad26.COV2.S vaccine recipients, 5 placebo recipients and 8 SARS-CoV-2 convalescent individuals. Trial participants were randomized into five groups of five: low-dose or high-dose Ad26.COV2.S given once or twice, or placebo on both occasions. Investigators did not know the trial group allocation while performing experiments and assessing outcomes.

This clone was observed a single time. Its cognate antigen has yet to be identified. It has no much larger one-base neighbor in the sample; base qualities were not kept. The immunoSEQ Assay was the method used to sequence TCRbeta CDR3 regions. After extraction, genomic DNA underwent amplification by bias-controlled multiplex PCR, followed by high-throughput sequencing. The authors processed their data as follows. To quantify the absolute abundance of every unique TCRbeta CDR3 region, sequences were collapsed and filtered. T cell fraction was estimated by normalizing TCRbeta template counts to usable DNA, with usable DNA measured through amplification of reference genes found in all nucleated cells. Repertoire TCRs were annotated as SARS-CoV-2-specific by exact matching of V gene, CDR3 amino acid sequence and J gene to a known reactive TCR set. The reference SARS-CoV-2 TCR set was derived from MIRA and filtered for enrichment in COVID-19-positive ImmuneCODE repertoires, a step that removed public or cross-reactive TCRs. Based on the MIRA antigens, annotated TCRs were further analysed at the level of specific ORF or position within ORF. Depth was the summed frequency of annotated unique rearrangements, while breadth was defined as annotated unique rearrangements over total unique productive rearrangements. Two-sided Wilcoxon rank-sum tests were used to compare TCR breadth between groups. The table was pulled from immuneACCESS by TCRdb, which kept in-frame rearrangements only. Such tables lose some clones; where checked, under half of the loss comes from unresolved V genes, and the rest has no known cause. The DNA gave D and trimming, while V, J and clone size come from that table. Counted in this sample were over 250,000 clones; 87% of them appeared once. 3% to 4% of the sample rests with the top ten.

The treatment or condition label, as the study defines it: around 19 received Ad26.COV2.S at low or high dose, single or two shots; 5 received placebo; per-sample allocation not given. Repertoires of vaccine and placebo recipients were sequenced from samples collected on day 63 after the first injection. Between 29 July and 7 August 2020, Cohort 1b enrolled 25 adults aged 18-55 years at one site in Boston, USA. Ad26.COV2.S was a replication-incompetent adenovirus type 26 vector expressing a prefusion-stabilized SARS-CoV-2 spike protein from the original Wuhan strain. Reading the germline V gene gives CDR1 MGHRA and CDR2 YSYEKL. At the junction V is shortened by 4 bases and J by 7 bases; bases outside the gene matches: 16. The CDR3, cysteine through phenylalanine, is 17 amino acids long. The retained sequence is limited to the CDR3, 51 bases, with the frame set at the first base. The paper as a whole reports these results and caveats: The study was not powered to compare responses between vaccine doses or regimens. The authors noted that total T cell responses may have been underestimated by the TCR breadth and depth analyses. Substantial breadth of spike-specific CD8+ and CD4+ T cell responses was reported after vaccination. Spike-specific TCR breadth was higher in Ad26.COV2.S recipients than in placebo recipients (P = 0.0014). Non-spike TCR breadth was comparable between vaccine and placebo recipients, consistent with the vaccine containing only spike.

The clonotype was recovered from a person between 18 and 60 years old who received the Ad26.COV2.S COVID-19 vaccine or a placebo. Sequences were derived from peripheral blood, sampled in a trial of Ad26.COV2.S vaccine versus placebo. The chain is assembled from TRBV4-1 and TRBJ1-2, with 9 junctional bases fitting TRBD1. Here is the DNA: TGCGCCAGCAGCCCCCATCTGATTCCGGGACAGGGTCTTGGCTACACCTTC. Its protein reads: CASSPHLIPGQGLGYTF.